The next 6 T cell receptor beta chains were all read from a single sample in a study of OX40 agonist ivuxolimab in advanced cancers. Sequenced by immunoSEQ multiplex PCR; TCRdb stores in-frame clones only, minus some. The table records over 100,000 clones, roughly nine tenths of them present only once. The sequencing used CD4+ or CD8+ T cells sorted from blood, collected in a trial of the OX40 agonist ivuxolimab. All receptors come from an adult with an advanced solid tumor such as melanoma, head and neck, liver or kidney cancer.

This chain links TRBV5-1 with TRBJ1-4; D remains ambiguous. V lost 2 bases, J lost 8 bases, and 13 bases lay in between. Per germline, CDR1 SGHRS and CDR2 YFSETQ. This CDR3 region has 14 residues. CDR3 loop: CASSFTNEGEKLFF. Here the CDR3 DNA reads TGCGCCAGCAGCTTTACAAATGAGGGCGAAAAACTGTTTTTT. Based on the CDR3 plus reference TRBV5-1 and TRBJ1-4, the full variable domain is KAGVTQTPRYLIKTRGQQVTLSCSPISGHRSVSWYQQTPGQGLQFLFEYFSETQRNKGNFPGRFSGRQFSNSRSEMNVSTLELGDSALYLCASSFTNEGEKLFFGSGTQLSVL.

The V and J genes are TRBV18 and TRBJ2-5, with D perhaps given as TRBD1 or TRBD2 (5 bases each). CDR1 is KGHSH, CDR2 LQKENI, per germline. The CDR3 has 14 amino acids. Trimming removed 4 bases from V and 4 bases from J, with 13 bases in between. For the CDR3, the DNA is TGTGCCAGCTCACAGGGGAGATCGGGAGAGACCCAGTACTTC. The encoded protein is CASSQGRSGETQYF.

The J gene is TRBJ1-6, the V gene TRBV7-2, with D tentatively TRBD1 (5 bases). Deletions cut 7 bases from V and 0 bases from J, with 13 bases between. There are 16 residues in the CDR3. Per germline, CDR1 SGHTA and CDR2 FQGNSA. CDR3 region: CASNRDSSSYNSPLHF. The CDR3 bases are TGTGCCAGCAACCGGGACTCCAGCTCCTATAATTCACCCCTCCACTTT. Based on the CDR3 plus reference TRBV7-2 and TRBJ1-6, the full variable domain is GAGVSQSPSNKVTEKGKDVELRCDPISGHTALYWYRQSLGQGLEFLIYFQGNSAPDKSGLPSDRFSAERTGGSVSTLTIQRTQQEDSAVYLCASNRDSSSYNSPLHFGNGTRLTVT.

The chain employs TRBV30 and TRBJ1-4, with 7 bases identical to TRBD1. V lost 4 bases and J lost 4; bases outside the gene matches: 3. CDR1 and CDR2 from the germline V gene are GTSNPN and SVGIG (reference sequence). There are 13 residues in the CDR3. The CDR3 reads CAWKGAHNEKLFF. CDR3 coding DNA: TGTGCCTGGAAGGGGGCCCATAATGAAAAACTGTTTTTT.

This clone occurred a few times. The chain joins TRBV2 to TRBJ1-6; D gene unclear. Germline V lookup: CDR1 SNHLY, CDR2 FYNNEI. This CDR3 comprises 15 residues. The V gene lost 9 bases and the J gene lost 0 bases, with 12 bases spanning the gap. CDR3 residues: CARSERTSYNSPLHF. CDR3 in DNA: TGTGCCAGGAGCGAACGGACCTCCTATAATTCACCCCTCCACTTT.

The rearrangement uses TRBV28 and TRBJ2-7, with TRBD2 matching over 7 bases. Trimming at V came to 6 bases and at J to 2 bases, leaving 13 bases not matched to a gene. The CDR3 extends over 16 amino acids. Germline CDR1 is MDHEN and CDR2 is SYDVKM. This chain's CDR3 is CASRSGEGRGTYEQYF. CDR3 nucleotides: TGTGCCAGCAGATCCGGGGAGGGACGTGGGACCTACGAGCAGTACTTC.